This is a list of T cell receptor beta chains from one sample in a study of CD8 T cells in Susac syndrome. TCRdb re-called the immunoSEQ multiplex PCR reads through MiXCR, storing one row per CDR3 protein. In the table there are about 250,000 distinct CDR3 sequences, approximately 92% of which are singletons. The sample consisted of CD4+ T cells from PBMCs. The receptors come from a human donor with multiple sclerosis. Both conserved end residues are part of each CDR3. Fields, in order: clone size, D gene, J gene, V gene, CDR3 protein, CDR3 DNA. The D gene is left open where the match is weak. Part of the rows lack a size; the others show once, few, many or a class for expanded clones.

NA,TRBD1,TRBJ1-6,TRBV29-1,CSVGQGYNSPLHF,TGCAGCGTGGGACAGGGCTATAATTCACCCCTCCACTTT
once,NA,TRBJ1-1,TRBV27,CASGMGSRTEAFF,TGTGCCAGCGGGATGGGTAGTCGGACTGAAGCTTTCTTT
NA,NA,TRBJ1-1,TRBV29-1,CSGGGAGEAFF,TGCAGCGGTGGGGGCGCGGGTGAAGCTTTCTTT
once,NA,TRBJ2-2,TRBV29-1,CSAGRAGGSGELFF,TGCAGCGCAGGACGGGCGGGCGGCTCCGGGGAGCTGTTTTTT
NA,TRBD2,TRBJ2-5,TRBV12-3/TRBV12-4,CASRASGPPETQYF,TGTGCCAGCAGGGCTAGCGGGCCACCCGAGACCCAGTACTTC
NA,TRBD1,TRBJ2-3,TRBV14,CASSPRDRTGRTDTQYF,TGTGCCAGCAGCCCTCGAGACCGGACAGGACGCACAGATACGCAGTATTTT
NA,NA,TRBJ1-5,TRBV28,CASRGSNQPQHF,TGTGCCAGTCGGGGGAGCAATCAGCCCCAGCATTTT
NA,NA,TRBJ2-2,TRBV9,CASSVANRGGELFF,TGTGCCAGCAGCGTAGCAAATCGGGGCGGGGAGCTGTTTTTT
NA,TRBD1,TRBJ2-7,TRBV6-2/TRBV6-3,CASSDRAQQYF,TGTGCCAGCAGTGACAGGGCGCAGCAGTACTTC
NA,NA,TRBJ1-5,TRBV28,CASAGGATNQPQHF,TGTGCCAGCGCCGGCGGAGCCACCAATCAGCCCCAGCATTTT
few,NA,TRBJ1-1,TRBV12-3/TRBV12-4,CASSFGLGNTEAFF,TGTGCCAGCAGTTTTGGGTTAGGGAACACTGAAGCTTTCTTT
NA,NA,TRBJ2-2,TRBV4-1,CASSQGGVGVAKGELFF,TGCGCCAGCAGCCAAGGAGGGGTAGGGGTAGCAAAAGGGGAGCTGTTTTTT
once,TRBD1,TRBJ2-7,TRBV6-5,CASSSGTVLYEQYF,TGTGCCAGCAGCTCCGGGACAGTCCTCTACGAGCAGTACTTC
NA,NA,TRBJ2-7,TRBV29-1,CSVGMAYEQYF,TGCAGCGTTGGAATGGCCTACGAGCAGTACTTC
NA,TRBD2,TRBJ2-4,TRBV5-5,CASSLVGGAQNIQYF,TGTGCCAGCAGCTTGGTGGGAGGGGCCCAAAACATTCAGTACTTC
few,TRBD1,TRBJ1-5,TRBV28,CASSFSDRGNQPQHF,TGTGCCAGCAGTTTTTCGGACAGGGGTAATCAGCCCCAGCATTTT
NA,NA,TRBJ1-1,TRBV27,CASGPVPRVLNTEAFF,TGTGCCAGCGGACCTGTACCCAGGGTGTTGAACACTGAAGCTTTCTTT
NA,NA,TRBJ1-5,TRBV29-1,CSVEVTGGRGQPQHF,TGCAGCGTTGAAGTAACGGGGGGTCGTGGTCAGCCCCAGCATTTT
NA,NA,TRBJ2-5,TRBV3-1,CASSQPAALGETQYF,TGTGCCAGCAGCCAACCCGCTGCCCTGGGGGAGACCCAGTACTTC
NA,TRBD1,TRBJ2-3,TRBV12-3/TRBV12-4,CASSFGDRDTQYF,TGTGCCAGCAGTTTCGGGGACAGGGATACGCAGTATTTT
NA,NA,TRBJ2-2,TRBV19,CASSPRAHRGGELFF,TGTGCCAGTAGTCCCCGGGCCCACCGCGGCGGGGAGCTGTTTTTT
once,TRBD2,TRBJ2-1,TRBV5-1,CASSSMTSRNEQFF,TGCGCCAGCAGCTCTATGACTAGCAGGAATGAGCAGTTCTTC
once,NA,TRBJ1-3,TRBV4-1,CASSRGQYSGNTIYF,TGCGCCAGCAGCAGAGGACAGTACTCTGGAAACACCATATATTTT
few,TRBD2,TRBJ2-2,TRBV30,CAWSRGLAGVIGELFF,TGTGCCTGGAGTAGGGGACTAGCGGGAGTTATCGGGGAGCTGTTTTTT
once,TRBD1,TRBJ2-1,TRBV29-1,CSVDTGGDEQFF,TGCAGCGTAGACACAGGGGGTGATGAGCAGTTCTTC
NA,NA,TRBJ1-2,TRBV28,CASSPLQRRPNYGYTF,TGTGCCAGCAGTCCCCTTCAACGGAGACCTAACTATGGCTACACCTTC
NA,NA,TRBJ2-2,TRBV3-1,CASSQDSRELFF,TGTGCCAGCAGCCAAGATAGCCGGGAGCTGTTTTTT
NA,TRBD2,TRBJ2-1,TRBV3-1,CASSPGLAVHNEQFF,TGTGCCAGCAGCCCCGGACTAGCGGTACACAATGAGCAGTTCTTC